The entry that follows covers one T cell receptor beta chain sequence. Its specificity is not known. TCRdb itself ran the 5' RACE reads through MiXCR, one entry per CDR3 protein. The table shows fewer than 80,000 distinct CDR3 sequences, with around a fifth occurring only once. Study observations and caveats: In terms of TCR gene usage, tumor memory CD4+ T cells clustered together with blood and lymph node memory CD4+ cells, as well as with lymph node naive CD4+ cells.

V was pared by 2 bases and J by 4 bases, with 14 bases between. This CDR3 has 15 amino acids. The germline V gene encodes CDR1 SGHTA and CDR2 FQGTGA. Source material: memory CD4+ T cells sorted from a lymph node. The subset is: memory CD4+ T cells, CD4+CD45RO+CD25-. The TCR comes from a female donor with breast cancer. The chain is built from TRBV7-3 and TRBJ2-5; possibly TRBD1 for D (6 bases). CDR3 region: CASSLGVVQGETQYF. The CDR3 nucleotides read TGTGCCAGCAGCTTAGGGGTCGTACAGGGAGAGACCCAGTACTTC. Variable domain in full (rest from reference TRBV7-3 and TRBJ2-5): GAGVSQTPSNKVTEKGKYVELRCDPISGHTALYWYRQSLGQGPEFLIYFQGTGAADDSGLPNDRFFAVRPEGSVSTLKIQRTERGDSAVYLCASSLGVVQGETQYFGPGTRLLVL.